Sequencing of this TCR beta chain was carried out in a study of blood T cell repertoires in COVID-19. Study-wide context: From the United States, Italy and Spain came samples of acute and convalescent COVID-19.

Original analysis: The assay estimated nucleated cells by amplifying reference gene primers. Using immunoSEQ multiplex PCR, the repertoire was profiled, and TCRdb retains in-frame clones only, with some absent. The V and J calls and clone size come from that table; D and trimming were worked out from the DNA. The data show roughly 150,000 clones, 60% to 80% seen once. The CDR3 loop spans 14 amino acids. Deletions cut 3 bases from V and 3 bases from J, with 10 bases between. Germline CDR1 is SGHRS and CDR2 is YFSETQ. This clonotype was obtained from a man in his 70s with acute or convalescent COVID-19. The V and J genes are TRBV5-1 and TRBJ1-3, with a tentative D call TRBD1 (6 bases). Sequencing was done on a sample of peripheral blood. The CDR3 region is CASSSTGFGNTIYF. The CDR3 nucleotides read TGCGCCAGCAGCTCCACAGGGTTTGGAAACACCATATATTTT.